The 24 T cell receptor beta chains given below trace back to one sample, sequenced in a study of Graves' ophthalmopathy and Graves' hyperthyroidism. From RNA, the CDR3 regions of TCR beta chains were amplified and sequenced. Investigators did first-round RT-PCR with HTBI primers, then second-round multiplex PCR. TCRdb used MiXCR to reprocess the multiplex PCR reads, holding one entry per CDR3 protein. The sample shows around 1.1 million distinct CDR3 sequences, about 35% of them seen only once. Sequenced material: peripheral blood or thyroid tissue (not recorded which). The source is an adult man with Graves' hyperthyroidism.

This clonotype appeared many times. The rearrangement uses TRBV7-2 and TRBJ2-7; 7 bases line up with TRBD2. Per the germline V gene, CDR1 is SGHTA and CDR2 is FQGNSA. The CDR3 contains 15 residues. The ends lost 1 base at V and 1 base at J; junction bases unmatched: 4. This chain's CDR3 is CASSLDGGRSYEQYF. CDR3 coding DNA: TGTGCCAGCAGCTTAGATGGCGGGAGATCCTACGAGCAGTACTTC.

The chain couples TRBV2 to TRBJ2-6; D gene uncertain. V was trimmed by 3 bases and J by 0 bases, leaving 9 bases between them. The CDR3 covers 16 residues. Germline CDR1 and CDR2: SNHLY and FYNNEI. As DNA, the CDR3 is TGTGCCAGCAGTGATGCCGGGTCCTCTGGGGCCAACGTCCTGACTTTC. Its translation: CASSDAGSSGANVLTF.

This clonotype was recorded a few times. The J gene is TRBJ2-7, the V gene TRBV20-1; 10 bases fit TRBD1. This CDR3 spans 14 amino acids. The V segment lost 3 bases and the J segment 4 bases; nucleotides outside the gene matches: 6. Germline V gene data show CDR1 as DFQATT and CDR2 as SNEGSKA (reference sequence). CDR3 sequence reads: CSARKPGQGYEQYF. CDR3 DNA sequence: TGCAGTGCTAGGAAACCGGGACAGGGGTACGAGCAGTACTTC.

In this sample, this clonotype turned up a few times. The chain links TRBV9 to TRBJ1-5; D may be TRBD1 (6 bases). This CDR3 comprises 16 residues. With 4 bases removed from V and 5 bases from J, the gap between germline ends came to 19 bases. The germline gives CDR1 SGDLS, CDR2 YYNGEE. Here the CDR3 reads CASSQDYPGDHQPQHF. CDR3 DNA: TGTGCCAGCAGCCAAGATTACCCAGGGGATCATCAGCCCCAGCATTTT. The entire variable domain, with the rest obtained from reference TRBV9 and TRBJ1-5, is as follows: DSGVTQTPKHLITATGQRVTLRCSPRSGDLSVYWYQQSLDQGLQFLIQYYNGEERAKGNILERFSAQQFPDLHSELNLSSLELGDSALYFCASSQDYPGDHQPQHFGDGTRLSIL.

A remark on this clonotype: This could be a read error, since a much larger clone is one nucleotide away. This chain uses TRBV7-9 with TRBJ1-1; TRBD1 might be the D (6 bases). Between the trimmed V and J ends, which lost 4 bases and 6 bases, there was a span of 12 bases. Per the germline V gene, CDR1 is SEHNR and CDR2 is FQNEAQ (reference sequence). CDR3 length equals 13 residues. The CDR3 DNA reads TGTGCCAGCAGCTCACGGGGGGCCTCTGAAGCTTTCTTT. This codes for CASSSRGASEAFF.

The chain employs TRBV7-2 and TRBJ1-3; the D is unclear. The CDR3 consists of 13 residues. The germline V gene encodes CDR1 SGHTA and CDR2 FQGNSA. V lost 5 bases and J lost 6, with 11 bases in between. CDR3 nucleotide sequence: TGTGCCAGCAGCAGCCAAGATCCAAACACCATATATTTT. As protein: CASSSQDPNTIYF.

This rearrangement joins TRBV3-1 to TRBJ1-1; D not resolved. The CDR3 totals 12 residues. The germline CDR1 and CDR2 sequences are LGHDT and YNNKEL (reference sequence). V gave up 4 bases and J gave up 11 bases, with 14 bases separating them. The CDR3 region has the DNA TGTGCCAGCAGCCCGGGGTCCAGAGGGGCTTTCTTT. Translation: CASSPGSRGAFF.

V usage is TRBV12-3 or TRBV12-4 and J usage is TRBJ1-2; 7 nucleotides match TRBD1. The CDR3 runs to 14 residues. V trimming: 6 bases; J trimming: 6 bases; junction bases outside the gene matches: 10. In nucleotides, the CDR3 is TGTGCCAGCAGATCTTCCAGGGGGGCCAATGGCTACACCTTC. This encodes CASRSSRGANGYTF.

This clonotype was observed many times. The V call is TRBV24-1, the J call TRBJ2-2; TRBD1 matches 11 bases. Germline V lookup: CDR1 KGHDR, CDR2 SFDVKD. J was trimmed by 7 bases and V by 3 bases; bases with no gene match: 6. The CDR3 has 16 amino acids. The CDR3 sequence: CATSDKGQGVVGELFF. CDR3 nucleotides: TGTGCCACCAGTGATAAGGGACAGGGGGTTGTCGGGGAGCTGTTTTTT.

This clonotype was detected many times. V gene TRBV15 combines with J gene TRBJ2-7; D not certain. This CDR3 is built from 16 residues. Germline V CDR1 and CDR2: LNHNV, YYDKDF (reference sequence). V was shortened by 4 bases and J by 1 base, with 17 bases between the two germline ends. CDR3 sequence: CATSKRTTLVSYEQYF. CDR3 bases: TGTGCCACCAGCAAGAGAACGACATTGGTATCCTACGAGCAGTACTTC.

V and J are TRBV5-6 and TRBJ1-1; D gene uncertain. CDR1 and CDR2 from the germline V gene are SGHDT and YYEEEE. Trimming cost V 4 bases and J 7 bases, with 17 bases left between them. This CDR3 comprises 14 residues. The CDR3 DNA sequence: TGTGCCAGCAGCCATCAGGCCCCGGTGGGTGAAGCTTTCTTT. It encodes CASSHQAPVGEAFF.

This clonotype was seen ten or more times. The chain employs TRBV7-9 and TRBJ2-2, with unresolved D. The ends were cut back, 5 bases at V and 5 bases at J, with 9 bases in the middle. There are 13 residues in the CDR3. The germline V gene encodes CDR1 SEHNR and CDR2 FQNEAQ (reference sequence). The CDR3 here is CASSKAVTGELFF. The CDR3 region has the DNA TGTGCCAGCAGCAAAGCAGTAACCGGGGAGCTGTTTTTT.

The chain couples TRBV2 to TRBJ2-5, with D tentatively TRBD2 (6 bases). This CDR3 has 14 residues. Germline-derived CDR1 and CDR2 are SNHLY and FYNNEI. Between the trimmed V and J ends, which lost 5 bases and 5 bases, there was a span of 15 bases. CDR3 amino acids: CASSKGLQRETQYF. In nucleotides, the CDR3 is TGTGCCAGCAGTAAGGGACTCCAGAGGGAGACCCAGTACTTC.

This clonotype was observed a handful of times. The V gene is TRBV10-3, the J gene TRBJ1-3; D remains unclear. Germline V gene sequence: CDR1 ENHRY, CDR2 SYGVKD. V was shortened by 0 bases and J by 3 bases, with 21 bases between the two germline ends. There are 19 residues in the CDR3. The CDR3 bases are TGTGCCATCAGTGAGTCGATCCCCCCTCTATGTGGTGGTGGAAACACCATATATTTT. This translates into CAISESIPPLCGGGNTIYF.

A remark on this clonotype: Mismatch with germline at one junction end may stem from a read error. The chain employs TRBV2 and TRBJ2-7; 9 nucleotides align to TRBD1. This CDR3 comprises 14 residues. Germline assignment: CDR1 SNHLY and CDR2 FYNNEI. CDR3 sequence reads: CASNEGTGFFEQYF. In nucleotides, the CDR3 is TGTGCCAGCAATGAAGGGACAGGGTTCTTCGAGCAGTACTTC.

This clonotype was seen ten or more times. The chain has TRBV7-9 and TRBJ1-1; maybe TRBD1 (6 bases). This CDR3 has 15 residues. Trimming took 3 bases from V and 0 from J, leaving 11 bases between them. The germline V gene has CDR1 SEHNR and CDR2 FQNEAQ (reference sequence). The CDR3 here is CASSLGGALNTEAFF. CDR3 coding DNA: TGTGCCAGCAGCTTGGGGGGGGCCCTGAACACTGAAGCTTTCTTT.

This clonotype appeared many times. In DNA, the CDR3 is TGTGCCAGCAGACGCGTCCAAAATTCACCCCTCCACTTT. Residues: CASRRVQNSPLHF. V usage is TRBV7-8 and J usage is TRBJ1-6; no clear D. Trimming removed 6 bases from V and 7 bases from J, with 10 bases in between. Germline assignment: CDR1 SGHVS and CDR2 FQNEAQ. This CDR3 has 13 amino acids.

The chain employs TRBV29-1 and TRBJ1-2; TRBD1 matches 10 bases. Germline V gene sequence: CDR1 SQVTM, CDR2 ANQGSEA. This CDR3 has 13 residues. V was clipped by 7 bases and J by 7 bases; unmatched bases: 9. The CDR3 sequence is CSGGDRGRGGYTF. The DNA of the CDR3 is TGCAGCGGGGGAGACAGGGGGCGAGGTGGCTACACCTTC.

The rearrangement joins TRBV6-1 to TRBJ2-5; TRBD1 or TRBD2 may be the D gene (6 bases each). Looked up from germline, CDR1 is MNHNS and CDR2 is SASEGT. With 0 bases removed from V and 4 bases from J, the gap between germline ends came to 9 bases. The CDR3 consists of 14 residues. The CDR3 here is CASSEAGGSETQYF. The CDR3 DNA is TGTGCCAGCAGTGAAGCGGGGGGCTCAGAGACCCAGTACTTC.

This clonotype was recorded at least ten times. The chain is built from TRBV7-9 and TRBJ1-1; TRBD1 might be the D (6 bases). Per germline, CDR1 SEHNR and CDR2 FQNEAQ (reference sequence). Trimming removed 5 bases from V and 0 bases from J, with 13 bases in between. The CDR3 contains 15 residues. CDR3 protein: CASSQDRSLNTEAFF. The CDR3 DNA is TGTGCCAGCAGCCAGGACAGATCTCTGAACACTGAAGCTTTCTTT.

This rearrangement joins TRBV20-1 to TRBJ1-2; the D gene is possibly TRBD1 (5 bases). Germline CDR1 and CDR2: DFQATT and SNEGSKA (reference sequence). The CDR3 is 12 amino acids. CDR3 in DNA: TGCAGCGTTGATGGAGGGGCTGACGGCTACACCTTC. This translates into CSVDGGADGYTF.

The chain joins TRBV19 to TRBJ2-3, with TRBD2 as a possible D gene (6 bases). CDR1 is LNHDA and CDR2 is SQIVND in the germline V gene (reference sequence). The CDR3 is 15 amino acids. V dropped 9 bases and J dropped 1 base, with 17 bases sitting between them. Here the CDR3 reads CASSLVWRGTDTQYF. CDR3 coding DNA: TGTGCCAGCAGCTTGGTTTGGAGGGGCACAGATACGCAGTATTTT.

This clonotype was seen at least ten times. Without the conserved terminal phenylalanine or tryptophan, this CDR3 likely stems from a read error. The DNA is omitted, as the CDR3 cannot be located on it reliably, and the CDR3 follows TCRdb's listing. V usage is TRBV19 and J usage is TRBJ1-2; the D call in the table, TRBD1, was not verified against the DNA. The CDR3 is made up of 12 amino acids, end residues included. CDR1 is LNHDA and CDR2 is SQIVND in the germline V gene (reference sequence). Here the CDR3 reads CASTNYRGPPFV.

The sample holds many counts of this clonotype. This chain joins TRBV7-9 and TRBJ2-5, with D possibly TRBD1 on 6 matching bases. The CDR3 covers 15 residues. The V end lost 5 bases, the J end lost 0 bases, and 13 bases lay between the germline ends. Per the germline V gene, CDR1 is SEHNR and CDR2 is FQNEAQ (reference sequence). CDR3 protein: CASSPQQGYQETQYF. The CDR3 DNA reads TGTGCCAGCAGCCCTCAGCAGGGGTACCAAGAGACCCAGTACTTC.